This T cell receptor (beta chain) emerged from a study of blood T cell repertoires in COVID-19. Whole-study context: Sample material is recorded as cDNA or gDNA derived from T cells, B-cell-depleted T cells, or PBMCs.

Under the authors' procedure: Nucleated cell number was recorded as an estimate derived from reference gene primer amplification. The repertoire was sequenced with immunoSEQ multiplex PCR; TCRdb's copy has only in-frame clones and lacks some. V and J calls and clone size are those listed in that table; D and trimming were worked out from the DNA. There are about 400,000 clones in the sample; roughly 87% occur only once, and approximately 3% lies in the top ten. V lost 4 bases and J 0 bases, leaving 15 bases between the germline ends. The CDR3 contains 16 residues. CDR1 and CDR2 (germline): SGHTA, FQGNSA. This clone has a handful of counts. Cohorts were determined from participant-reported clinical history.

The rearrangement joins TRBV7-2 to TRBJ1-2, with D maybe TRBD1 (6 bases). The TCR was taken from a woman aged 25 to 45 who had recovered from COVID-19. Sequencing was carried out using PBMCs or T cells enriched from blood (not recorded which). CDR3 protein: CASSWGRQAANYGYTF. DNA of the CDR3: TGTGCCAGCAGCTGGGGGCGGCAGGCAGCTAACTATGGCTACACCTTC.